The 8 T cell receptor beta chains presented below share a single source sample, sequenced in a study of T cells in Graves' hyperthyroidism and ophthalmopathy. TCR beta CDR3 regions were amplified from RNA. The HTBI primer set served for first-round RT-PCR of the TCR CDR3. One entry per CDR3 protein results from TCRdb running MiXCR on the multiplex PCR reads. In the table there are 300,000 to 450,000 distinct CDR3 sequences, about a fifth of which are singletons. The sample comprised blood. The receptor source for this set is a man aged 18 to 29 with Graves' ophthalmopathy.

J is TRBJ1-2 and V is TRBV5-1; TRBD1 is a possible D gene (6 bases). Germline lookup yields CDR1 SGHRS and CDR2 YFSETQ. The CDR3 covers 15 residues. The V and J ends lost 4 bases and 1 base respectively, with 14 bases between them. The CDR3 sequence: CASSGDILGNYGYTF. The CDR3 DNA reads TGCGCCAGCAGCGGGGACATCCTGGGTAACTATGGCTACACCTTC.

This clonotype has a count of ten or more. The chain is built from TRBV2 and TRBJ1-1; D remains unclear. V lost 6 bases and J lost 7, with 9 bases in between. The CDR3 has 11 amino acids. Germline V CDR1 and CDR2: SNHLY, FYNNEI. CDR3 sequence reads: CASSPSSEAFF. In DNA form, the CDR3 reads TGTGCCAGCAGCCCCTCCAGTGAAGCTTTCTTT.

This clonotype was observed many times. This rearrangement joins TRBV3-1 to TRBJ2-7; D is unresolved. Between the trimmed V and J ends, which lost 0 bases and 8 bases, there was a span of 17 bases. The CDR3 extends over 15 amino acids. CDR1 is LGHDT and CDR2 is YNNKEL in the germline V gene (reference sequence). Written as DNA, the CDR3 is TGTGCCAGCAGCCAAGATCTACAAGGTTCTGGCAAGCAGTACTTC. Encoded protein: CASSQDLQGSGKQYF.

This clonotype was counted between two and nine times. J is TRBJ2-1 and V is TRBV7-3, with 9 positions matching TRBD2. Germline V gene sequence: CDR1 SGHTA, CDR2 FQGTGA. The CDR3 runs to 15 residues. The junction had 12 bases not matched to a gene; V was cut back by 5 bases and J by 10 bases. For the CDR3, the DNA is TGTGCCAGCAGCACCCAGCGGGGGGCGCCATCAGAGCAGTTCTTC. Its protein is CASSTQRGAPSEQFF. Variable domain in full (rest from reference TRBV7-3 and TRBJ2-1): GAGVSQTPSNKVTEKGKYVELRCDPISGHTALYWYRQSLGQGPEFLIYFQGTGAADDSGLPNDRFFAVRPEGSVSTLKIQRTERGDSAVYLCASSTQRGAPSEQFFGPGTRLTVL.

The rearrangement links TRBV5-1 to TRBJ2-1; the D gene is possibly TRBD1 (5 bases). CDR1 is SGHRS, CDR2 YFSETQ, per germline. The CDR3 spans 14 residues. Deletions cut 0 bases from V and 2 bases from J, with 6 bases between. In DNA form, the CDR3 reads TGCGCCAGCAGCTTGGAGACAGCCTACAATGAGCAGTTCTTC. Translated, it gives CASSLETAYNEQFF.

With regard to this clonotype: A much larger clonotype is one base distant, so this may be a read error. CDR3 coding DNA: TGTGCCAGCGCCCTCGGAGGGGGCTACAATGAGCAGTTCTTC. Translated, it gives CASALGGGYNEQFF. The chain recombines TRBV27 with TRBJ2-1; D possibly uses TRBD1 or TRBD2 (6 bases each). From germline, CDR1 is MNHEY and CDR2 SMNVEV (reference sequence). This CDR3 contains 14 residues. V was clipped by 8 bases and J by 3 bases, with 14 bases between them.

The table lists this clonotype with many counts. The chain joins TRBV6-1 to TRBJ1-5, with D possibly being TRBD1 (5 bases). This CDR3 has 16 amino acids. The V gene lost 1 base and the J gene lost 9 bases, with 19 bases spanning the gap. Germline V gene lookup returns CDR1 MNHNS and CDR2 SASEGT. The CDR3 nucleotides are TGTGCCAGCAGTGAAGGTCGGGGCCTCTTCTACTTGCCCCAGCATTTT. This codes for CASSEGRGLFYLPQHF.

This clonotype was seen ten or more times. The CDR3 DNA reads as TGTGCCAGCAGCCTTACTAGCGGGGGTAGGAGGAATGAGCAGTTCTTC. It specifies CASSLTSGGRRNEQFF. The chain couples TRBV3-1 to TRBJ2-1, with TRBD2 matching 11 bases. This CDR3 is built from 16 residues. V shed 4 bases, J shed 7 bases, and the junction held 9 bases outside the gene matches. Germline CDR1 and CDR2: LGHDT and YNNKEL (reference sequence).